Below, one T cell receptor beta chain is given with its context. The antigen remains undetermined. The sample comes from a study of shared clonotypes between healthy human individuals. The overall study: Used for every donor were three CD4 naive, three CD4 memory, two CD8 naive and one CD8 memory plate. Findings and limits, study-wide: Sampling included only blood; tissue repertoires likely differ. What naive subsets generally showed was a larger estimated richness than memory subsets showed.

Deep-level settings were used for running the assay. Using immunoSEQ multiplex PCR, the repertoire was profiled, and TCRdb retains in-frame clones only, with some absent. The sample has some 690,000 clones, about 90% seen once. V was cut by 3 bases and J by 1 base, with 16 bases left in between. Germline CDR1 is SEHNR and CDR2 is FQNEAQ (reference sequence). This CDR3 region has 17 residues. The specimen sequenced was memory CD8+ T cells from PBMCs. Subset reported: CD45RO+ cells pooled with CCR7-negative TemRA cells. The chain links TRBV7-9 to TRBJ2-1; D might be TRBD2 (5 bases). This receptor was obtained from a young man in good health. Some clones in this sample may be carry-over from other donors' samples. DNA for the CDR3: TGTGCCAGCAGCTTTGCCCATGGAGGTGGATCCTACAATGAGCAGTTCTTC. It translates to CASSFAHGGGSYNEQFF.